This T cell receptor beta chain was identified during a study of cytomegalovirus exposure and HLA in healthy donors. The CDR3 extends over 15 amino acids. CDR1 and CDR2 (germline): SGHTA, FQGTGA. Trimming took 3 bases from V and 4 from J, leaving 13 bases between them. The primer mix had 60 Vbeta and 13 Jbeta primers. This table comes from immunoSEQ multiplex PCR, and its TCRdb copy is limited to in-frame clones, with some not included. This sample has tens of thousands of clones, with approximately 80% found just once. The sample was PBMCs. This TCR was sampled from a man in his forties or fifties in good health and CMV-seronegative. V gene TRBV7-3 combines with J gene TRBJ2-1, with D perhaps TRBD2 (6 bases). The CDR3 DNA reads as TGTGCCAGCAGCTTCGGAGGGAGCCCTTACAATGAGCAGTTCTTC. Amino acid sequence: CASSFGGSPYNEQFF.